This TCR beta chain was documented in a study of blood T cells in healthy people across ages. Donors were systemically healthy Caucasian individuals from Russia aged about 6 to 95 years. Samples each had at least 5 micrograms of total RNA extracted. Notes on this clonotype: No antigen is known for it.

General study points: TCR beta diversity correlated strongly with naive T cell percentage. Naive and antigen-experienced cells were not separated, limiting conclusive comparison.

Sample-barcoded 5' priming and a J-beta primer mix drove a second PCR of 7 to 11 cycles. TCRdb re-analysed the 5' RACE reads in MiXCR, keeping a single row per CDR3 protein. The sample carries about 970,000 distinct CDR3 sequences, just over 50% recorded once. The TCR was taken from a woman aged 60-75 years in good health. Sequenced input: blood.

This chain's CDR3 is CASSASQGSNKGYTF. As DNA, the CDR3 is TGTGCCAGCAGCGCATCTCAGGGGAGCAACAAGGGCTACACCTTC. The gene calls are TRBV6-4 and TRBJ1-2; weak D call: TRBD1 (6 bases). Germline CDR1 reads MRHNA; CDR2 reads SNTAGT. The CDR3 sequence is 15 residues long. The V gene lost 6 bases and the J gene lost 8 bases, with 22 bases spanning the gap.